The T cell receptor (beta chain) under discussion was sequenced for a study of prognosis after radiotherapy for stage I lung cancer. Turning to the study itself: Among 7 or 8 patients the tumors were squamous cell carcinoma, and among twelve they were adenocarcinoma.

This clonotype appeared many times. The ends lost 7 bases at V and 6 bases at J; junction bases unmatched: 11. Germline V CDR1 and CDR2: SGHAT, FQNNGV. This CDR3 is built from 15 residues. Genomic DNA served as the source from which two-round multiplex PCR generated TCR beta CDR3 amplicons. It was primers specific to each TRBV and TRBJ gene that first-round PCR used. TCRdb processed the multiplex PCR reads anew with MiXCR; each CDR3 protein has one entry. The sample holds fewer than 40,000 distinct CDR3 sequences, 32% seen once. The chain employs TRBV11-2 and TRBJ2-1; 8 nucleotides line up with TRBD1. Sequences were derived from PBMCs, sampled before or after stereotactic body radiation therapy (not recorded which). The clonotype was recovered from a donor over 45 with non-small cell lung cancer. Here the CDR3 DNA reads TGTGCCAGCACCTCCGGGCAGGGGGCGATCAATGAGCAGTTCTTC. Protein: CASTSGQGAINEQFF.